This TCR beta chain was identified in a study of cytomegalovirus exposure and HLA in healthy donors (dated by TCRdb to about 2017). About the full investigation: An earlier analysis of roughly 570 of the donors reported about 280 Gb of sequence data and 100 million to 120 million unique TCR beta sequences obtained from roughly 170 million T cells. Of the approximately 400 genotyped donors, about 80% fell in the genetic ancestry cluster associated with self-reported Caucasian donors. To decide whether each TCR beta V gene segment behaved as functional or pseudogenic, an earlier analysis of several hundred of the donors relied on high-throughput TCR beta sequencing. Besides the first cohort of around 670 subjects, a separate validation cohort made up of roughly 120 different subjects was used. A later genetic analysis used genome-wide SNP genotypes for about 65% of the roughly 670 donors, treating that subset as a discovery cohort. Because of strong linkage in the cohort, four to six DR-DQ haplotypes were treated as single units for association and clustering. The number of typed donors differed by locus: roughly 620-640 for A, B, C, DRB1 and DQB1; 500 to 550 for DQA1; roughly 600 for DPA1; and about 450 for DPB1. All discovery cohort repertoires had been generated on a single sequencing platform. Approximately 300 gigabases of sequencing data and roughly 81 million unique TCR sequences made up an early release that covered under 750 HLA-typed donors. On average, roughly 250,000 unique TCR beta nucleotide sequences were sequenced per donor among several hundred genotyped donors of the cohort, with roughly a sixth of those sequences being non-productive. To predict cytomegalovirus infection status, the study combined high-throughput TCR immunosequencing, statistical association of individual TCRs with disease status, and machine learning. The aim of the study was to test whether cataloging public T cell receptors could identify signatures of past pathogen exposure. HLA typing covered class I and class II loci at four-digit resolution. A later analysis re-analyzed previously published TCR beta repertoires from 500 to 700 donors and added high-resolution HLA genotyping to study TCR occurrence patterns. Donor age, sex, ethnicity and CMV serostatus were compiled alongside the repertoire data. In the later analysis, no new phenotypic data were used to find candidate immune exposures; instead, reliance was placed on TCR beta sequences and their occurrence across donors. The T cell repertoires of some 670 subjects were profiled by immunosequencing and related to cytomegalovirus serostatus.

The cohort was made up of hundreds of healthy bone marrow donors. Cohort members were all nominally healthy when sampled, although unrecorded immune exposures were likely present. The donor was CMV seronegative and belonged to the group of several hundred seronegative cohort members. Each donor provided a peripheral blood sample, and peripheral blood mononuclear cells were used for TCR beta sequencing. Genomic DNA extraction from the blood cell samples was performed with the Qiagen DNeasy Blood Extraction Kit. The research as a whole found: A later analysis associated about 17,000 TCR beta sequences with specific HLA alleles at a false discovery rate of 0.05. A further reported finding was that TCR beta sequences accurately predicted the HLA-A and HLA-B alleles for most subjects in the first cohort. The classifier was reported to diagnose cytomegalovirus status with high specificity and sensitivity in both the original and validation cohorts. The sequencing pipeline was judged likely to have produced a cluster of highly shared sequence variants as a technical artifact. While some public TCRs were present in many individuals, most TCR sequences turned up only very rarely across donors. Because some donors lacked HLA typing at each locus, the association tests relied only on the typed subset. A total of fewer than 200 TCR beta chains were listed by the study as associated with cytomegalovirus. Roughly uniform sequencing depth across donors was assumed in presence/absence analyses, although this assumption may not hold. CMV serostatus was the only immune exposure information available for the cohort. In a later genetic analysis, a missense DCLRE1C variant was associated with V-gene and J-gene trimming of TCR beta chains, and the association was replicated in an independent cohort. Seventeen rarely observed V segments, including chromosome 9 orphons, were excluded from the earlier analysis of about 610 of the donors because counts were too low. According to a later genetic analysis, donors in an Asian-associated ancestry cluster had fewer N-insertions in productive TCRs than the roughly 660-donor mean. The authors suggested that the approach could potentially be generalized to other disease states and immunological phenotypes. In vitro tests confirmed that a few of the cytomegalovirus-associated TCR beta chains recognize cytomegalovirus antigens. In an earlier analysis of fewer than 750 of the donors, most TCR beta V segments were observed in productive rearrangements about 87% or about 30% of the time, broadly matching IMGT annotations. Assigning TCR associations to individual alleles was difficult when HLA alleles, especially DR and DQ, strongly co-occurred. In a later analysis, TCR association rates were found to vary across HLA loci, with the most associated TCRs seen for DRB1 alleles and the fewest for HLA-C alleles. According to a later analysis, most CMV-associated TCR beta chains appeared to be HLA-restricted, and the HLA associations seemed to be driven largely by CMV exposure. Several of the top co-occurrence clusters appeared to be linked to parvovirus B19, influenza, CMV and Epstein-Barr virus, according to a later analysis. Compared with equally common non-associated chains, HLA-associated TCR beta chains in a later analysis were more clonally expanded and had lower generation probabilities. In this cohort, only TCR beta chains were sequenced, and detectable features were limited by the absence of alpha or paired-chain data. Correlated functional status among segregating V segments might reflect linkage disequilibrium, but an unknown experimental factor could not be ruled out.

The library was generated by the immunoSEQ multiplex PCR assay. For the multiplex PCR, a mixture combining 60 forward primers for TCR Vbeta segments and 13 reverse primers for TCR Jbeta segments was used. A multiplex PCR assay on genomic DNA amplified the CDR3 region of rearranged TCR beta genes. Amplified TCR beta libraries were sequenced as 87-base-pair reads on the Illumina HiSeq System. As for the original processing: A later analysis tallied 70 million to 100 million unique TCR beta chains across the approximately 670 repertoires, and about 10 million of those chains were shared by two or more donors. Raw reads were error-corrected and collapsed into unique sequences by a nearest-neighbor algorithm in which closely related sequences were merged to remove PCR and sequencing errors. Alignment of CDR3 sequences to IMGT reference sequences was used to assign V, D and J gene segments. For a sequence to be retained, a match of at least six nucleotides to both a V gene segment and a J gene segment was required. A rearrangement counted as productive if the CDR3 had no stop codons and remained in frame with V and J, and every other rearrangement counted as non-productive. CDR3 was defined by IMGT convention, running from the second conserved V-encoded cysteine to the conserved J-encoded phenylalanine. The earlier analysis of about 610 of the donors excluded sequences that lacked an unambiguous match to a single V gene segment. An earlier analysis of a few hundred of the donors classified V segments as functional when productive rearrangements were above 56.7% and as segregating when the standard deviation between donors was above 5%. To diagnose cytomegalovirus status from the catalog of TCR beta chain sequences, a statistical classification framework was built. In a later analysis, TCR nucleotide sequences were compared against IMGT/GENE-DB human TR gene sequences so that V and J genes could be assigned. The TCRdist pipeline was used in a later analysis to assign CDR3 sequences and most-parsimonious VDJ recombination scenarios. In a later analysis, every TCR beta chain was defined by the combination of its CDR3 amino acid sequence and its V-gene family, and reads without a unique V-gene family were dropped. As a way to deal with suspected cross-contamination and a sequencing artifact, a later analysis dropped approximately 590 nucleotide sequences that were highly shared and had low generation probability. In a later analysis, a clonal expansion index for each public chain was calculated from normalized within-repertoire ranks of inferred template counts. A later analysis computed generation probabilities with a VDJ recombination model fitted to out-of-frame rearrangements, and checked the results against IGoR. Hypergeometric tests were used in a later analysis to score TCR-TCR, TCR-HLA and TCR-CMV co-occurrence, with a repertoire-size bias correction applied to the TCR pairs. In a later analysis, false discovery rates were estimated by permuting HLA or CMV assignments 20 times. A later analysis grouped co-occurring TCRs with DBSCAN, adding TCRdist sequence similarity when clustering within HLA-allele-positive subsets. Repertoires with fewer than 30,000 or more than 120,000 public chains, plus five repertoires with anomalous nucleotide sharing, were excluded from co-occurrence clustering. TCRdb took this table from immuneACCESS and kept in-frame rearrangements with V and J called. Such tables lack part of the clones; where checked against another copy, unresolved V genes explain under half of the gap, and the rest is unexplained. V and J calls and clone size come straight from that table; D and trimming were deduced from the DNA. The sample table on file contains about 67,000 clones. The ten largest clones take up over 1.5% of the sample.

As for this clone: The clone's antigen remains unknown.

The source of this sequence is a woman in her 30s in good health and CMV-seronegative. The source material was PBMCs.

The DNA sequence is as follows: TGCAGCGTTGTACGGGGTACTGGAAACACCATATATTTT. Translated, this is CSVVRGTGNTIYF. The chain uses TRBV29-1 and TRBJ1-3; the D gene is not confidently resolved. From a lookup of the germline V gene, CDR1 and CDR2 are SQVTM and ANQGSEA. The CDR3 sequence holds 13 residues, the cysteine and phenylalanine included. Only the CDR3 DNA is retained, 39 bases long and in frame from the first base. The junction shows trimming of 4 bases on V and 2 bases on J, plus 9 bases between the germline ends.